The 30 T cell receptor beta chains given below trace back to one sample, sequenced in a study of blood T cell repertoires in COVID-19. TCRdb's copy holds only in-frame clones and misses some; the assay was immunoSEQ multiplex PCR. This sample has 380,000 or so clones; 70% to 90% occur once, and the top ten carry 1% to 1.5%. The source material was PBMCs or T cells enriched from blood (not recorded which). These receptors all stem from a young man who had recovered from COVID-19.

The chain is built from TRBV30 and TRBJ2-4; D is ambiguous. V was pared by 5 bases and J by 0 bases, with 8 bases between. The CDR3 runs 13 residues. Germline V gene data show CDR1 as GTSNPN and CDR2 as SVGIG (reference sequence). In DNA form, the CDR3 reads TGTGCCTGGGCTGTCTTAGCCAAAAACATTCAGTACTTC. Its protein product is CAWAVLAKNIQYF.

DNA of the CDR3: TGTGCCAGCAGTGAATACGCAGAGGACAATGAGCAGTTCTTC. Residues: CASSEYAEDNEQFF. This chain links TRBV2 with TRBJ2-1; D not resolved. This CDR3 has 14 residues. Trimming removed 2 bases at V and 5 bases at J, with 10 bases between. Germline CDR1 is SNHLY and CDR2 is FYNNEI.

This chain connects TRBV7-9 to TRBJ1-1; 7 bases are shared with TRBD1. J gave up 5 bases and V 5 bases, and 8 bases lay outside the gene matches. The CDR3 loop spans 14 amino acids. Looked up from germline, CDR1 is SEHNR and CDR2 is FQNEAQ (reference sequence). CDR3 in amino acids: CASSLGTVDTEAFF. The CDR3 nucleotides read TGTGCCAGCAGCCTGGGGACAGTGGATACTGAAGCTTTCTTT.

This chain links TRBV7-2 with TRBJ2-1; 10 bases align to TRBD1. The CDR3 spans 15 residues. Trimming took 4 bases from V and 6 from J; bases not matched to a gene: 6. Germline V gene lookup returns CDR1 SGHTA and CDR2 FQGNSA. The CDR3 sequence is CASSSRDRGSNEQFF. As DNA, the CDR3 is TGTGCCAGCAGCTCCCGGGACAGGGGCTCCAATGAGCAGTTCTTC.

V gene TRBV15 combines with J gene TRBJ1-1; no reliable D call. The CDR3 is 16 amino acids. V was pared by 5 bases and J by 0 bases, with 16 bases between. CDR1 and CDR2 from the germline V gene are LNHNV and YYDKDF (reference sequence). This CDR3 is CATSPRTKTVNTEAFF. CDR3 bases: TGTGCCACCAGCCCGAGAACTAAGACGGTGAACACTGAAGCTTTCTTT.

This chain uses TRBV14 with TRBJ1-1; D call uncertain. The germline V gene has CDR1 SGHDN and CDR2 FVKESK. CDR3 size: 12 residues. Trimming shortened V by 2 bases and J by 5 bases, and 6 bases separated the two germline ends. The CDR3 DNA is TGTGCCAGCAGCCAAATGCGGACTGAAGCTTTCTTT. Encoded protein: CASSQMRTEAFF.

This chain uses TRBV6-1 with TRBJ2-1; 11 bases agree with TRBD2. The germline CDR1 and CDR2 sequences are MNHNS and SASEGT. V lost 3 bases to trimming and J lost 2 bases; unmatched junction nucleotides: 3. This CDR3 has 16 residues. CDR3 protein: CASSDSGGAPYNEQFF. The CDR3 DNA reads as TGTGCCAGCAGTGATAGCGGGGGGGCCCCCTACAATGAGCAGTTCTTC.

This CDR3 reads CASSTSDRANTEAFF. The CDR3 DNA reads as TGTGCCAGTAGTACGTCGGACAGGGCGAACACTGAAGCTTTCTTT. The V and J genes are TRBV19 and TRBJ1-1; 8 bases agree with TRBD1. Trimming took 4 bases from V and 1 from J; bases not matched to a gene: 5. This CDR3 is 15 amino acids long. Germline assignment: CDR1 LNHDA and CDR2 SQIVND (reference sequence).

This rearrangement joins TRBV6-5 to TRBJ2-7; maybe TRBD2 (6 bases). The CDR3 length is 13 residues. Germline V gene data show CDR1 as MNHEY and CDR2 as SVGAGI. V was cut by 8 bases and J by 2 bases, with 13 bases left in between. The CDR3 reads CASGRSGTYEQYF. DNA for the CDR3: TGTGCCAGCGGGAGGAGCGGAACCTACGAGCAGTACTTC.

The chain joins TRBV19 to TRBJ1-3; tentatively, D is TRBD1 (5 bases). Looked up from germline, CDR1 is LNHDA and CDR2 is SQIVND (reference sequence). V shed 3 bases and J shed 1 base, with 13 bases lying between them. The CDR3 extends over 16 amino acids. This chain's CDR3 is CASSIFARVSGNTIYF. DNA for the CDR3: TGTGCCAGTAGTATCTTCGCCAGGGTATCTGGAAACACCATATATTTT.

The V call is TRBV4-2, the J call TRBJ2-7, with 8 bases lining up with TRBD2. From germline, CDR1 is LGHNA and CDR2 YNFKEQ. The CDR3 loop spans 14 amino acids. The junction had 4 bases not matched to a gene; V was cut back by 4 bases and J by 2 bases. CDR3 bases: TGTGCCAGCAGCCGACGGGGGGGTACCTACGAGCAGTACTTC. Amino acid sequence: CASSRRGGTYEQYF.

The rearrangement joins TRBV5-1 to TRBJ2-3, with 9 bases lining up with TRBD2. Germline lookup yields CDR1 SGHRS and CDR2 YFSETQ. The CDR3 has 15 residues. Trimming at V came to 4 bases and at J to 1 base, leaving 4 bases not matched to a gene. The CDR3 reads CASSLLAGGTDTQYF. Here the CDR3 DNA reads TGCGCCAGCAGCCTACTAGCGGGCGGCACAGATACGCAGTATTTT.

This chain uses TRBV7-9 with TRBJ1-2; the D is unclear. Germline CDR1 is SEHNR and CDR2 is FQNEAQ (reference sequence). V lost 3 bases, J lost 7 bases, and 12 bases lay in between. The CDR3 is 13 amino acids. CDR3 coding DNA: TGTGCCAGCAGCTTGGTCGGGATAGGTGGCTACACCTTC. It yields the protein CASSLVGIGGYTF.

This clone was found once. This chain uses TRBV4-1 with TRBJ2-3, with 9 bases fitting TRBD1. The CDR3 runs to 14 residues. With V trimmed by 8 bases and J by 5 bases, 8 bases remained unmatched. Per germline, CDR1 MGHRA and CDR2 YSYEKL. The chain's CDR3 is CASHGQGLGDTQYF. For the CDR3, the DNA is TGCGCCAGCCATGGACAGGGGTTGGGAGATACGCAGTATTTT.

The chain recombines TRBV25-1 with TRBJ1-1, with TRBD1 matching 9 bases. There are 13 residues in the CDR3. Germline CDR1 MGHDK, CDR2 SYGVNS. V dropped 9 bases and J dropped 5; count of bases not matched to a gene: 7. The CDR3 sequence: CASTGGAGTEAFF. The CDR3 nucleotides are TGTGCCAGTACAGGGGGCGCGGGGACTGAAGCTTTCTTT.

The chain links TRBV3-1 (or the pseudogene TRBV3-2) to TRBJ2-7; 8 nucleotides match TRBD1. The CDR3 sequence is 14 residues long. Germline assignment: CDR1 LGHDT and CDR2 YNNKEL (reference sequence). The V segment lost 2 bases and the J segment 4 bases; nucleotides outside the gene matches: 4. The DNA for the CDR3 is TGTGCCAGCAGCCAAAGGACAGGGATGTACGAGCAGTACTTC. Translation: CASSQRTGMYEQYF.

This clone was counted only a few times. This chain connects TRBV7-2 to TRBJ1-2; a weak D match, TRBD1 (5 bases). The germline V and J ends were trimmed by 1 base and 6 bases, with 18 bases remaining between them. Germline lookup yields CDR1 SGHTA and CDR2 FQGNSA. The CDR3 loop spans 16 amino acids. The CDR3 sequence: CASSLVADTSSDGYTF. DNA for the CDR3: TGTGCCAGCAGCTTAGTAGCGGACACCTCTTCGGATGGCTACACCTTC.

The CDR3 region has the DNA TGTGCCAGCAGTTACTCGGCGGGCCACGAGCAGTACTTC. Its translation is CASSYSAGHEQYF. V is TRBV6-5 and J is TRBJ2-7; D might be TRBD2 (5 bases). This CDR3 is built from 13 residues. Germline V gene lookup returns CDR1 MNHEY and CDR2 SVGAGI. Trimming took off 0 bases at V and 5 bases at J, with 8 bases between the two ends.

V gene TRBV3-1 (or the pseudogene TRBV3-2) combines with J gene TRBJ2-5; 7 bases are shared with TRBD2. Per the germline V gene, CDR1 is LGHDT and CDR2 is YNNKEL (reference sequence). This CDR3 region has 14 residues. J lost 4 bases, V lost 3 bases, and 5 bases had no gene match. CDR3 nucleotides: TGTGCCAGCAGCCAGCGACCGGGAGGAGAGACCCAGTACTTC. Protein product: CASSQRPGGETQYF.

The chain is built from TRBV5-1 and TRBJ1-4, with unresolved D. The CDR3 covers 15 residues. Germline V gene sequence: CDR1 SGHRS, CDR2 YFSETQ. V was pared by 7 bases and J by 3 bases, with 16 bases between. This CDR3 reads CASGSGTMANEKLFF. CDR3 in DNA: TGCGCCAGCGGGTCAGGTACAATGGCTAATGAAAAACTGTTTTTT.

This chain uses TRBV29-1 with TRBJ1-1; 8 bases agree with TRBD1. Unmatched junction bases numbered 14, after V lost 7 bases and J lost 1 base. There are 16 residues in the CDR3. CDR1 and CDR2 (germline): SQVTM, ANQGSEA. CDR3 DNA: TGCAGCGCCTCGGACAGGGCTGTGGATTCGAACACTGAAGCTTTCTTT. Amino acids: CSASDRAVDSNTEAFF.

CDR3 DNA sequence: TGCAGCGTCATGAAGGTGCAGGGGACTGAAGCTTTCTTT. Translating it yields CSVMKVQGTEAFF. The chain carries TRBV29-1 and TRBJ1-1, with D possibly TRBD1 on 6 matching bases. CDR1 is SQVTM, CDR2 ANQGSEA, per germline. The CDR3 is made up of 13 amino acids. V was shortened by 6 bases and J by 5 bases, with 16 bases between the two germline ends.

This clone appeared a single time. Here the CDR3 DNA reads TGCGCCAGCGGTAGTGAATGGCCCGGCAGGGGGCTCTGGGATGAAAAACTGTTTTTT. Translated: CASGSEWPGRGLWDEKLFF. V usage is TRBV10-2 and J usage is TRBJ1-4; TRBD1 aligns across 8 bases. Germline V lookup: CDR1 WSHSY, CDR2 SAAADI. J gave up 6 bases and V 8 bases, and 23 bases lay outside the gene matches. CDR3 length equals 19 residues.

This chain connects TRBV6-2 or TRBV6-3 to TRBJ2-7; D call uncertain. V gave up 0 bases and J gave up 3 bases, with 15 bases separating them. From germline, CDR1 is MNHEY and CDR2 SVGEGT. The CDR3 runs 16 residues. CDR3 in amino acids: CASSYSLTHRLYEQYF. The CDR3 DNA reads TGTGCCAGCAGTTACTCCCTCACACATCGACTCTACGAGCAGTACTTC.

The chain joins TRBV6-1 to TRBJ1-6; 9 bases map to TRBD1. The CDR3 extends over 18 amino acids. CDR1 is MNHNS and CDR2 is SASEGT in the germline V gene. Trimming took 4 bases from V and 5 from J; bases not matched to a gene: 12. For the CDR3, the DNA is TGTGCCAGCAGTGGCCCGAACAGGGGGCGCTCTAATAATTCACCCCTCCACTTT. This codes for CASSGPNRGRSNNSPLHF.

This sequence joins TRBV12-3 or TRBV12-4 and TRBJ1-2, with D perhaps matching TRBD1 (6 bases). The CDR3 loop spans 12 amino acids. The V gene lost 10 bases and the J gene lost 8 bases, with 17 bases spanning the gap. The CDR3 DNA sequence: TGTGCCACCCAGGCTACAGGGAAAGGCTACACCTTC. Protein product: CATQATGKGYTF.

This clone was counted only a few times. The chain uses TRBV11-2 and TRBJ2-5, with D perhaps TRBD2 (5 bases). The CDR3 is made up of 16 amino acids. Germline values: CDR1 SGHAT, CDR2 FQNNGV. Between the trimmed V and J ends, which lost 1 base and 4 bases, there was a span of 16 bases. CDR3 nucleotides: TGTGCCAGCAGCTTAGGACTCCGGACCGGAGGAGAGACCCAGTACTTC. This encodes CASSLGLRTGGETQYF.

The chain is built from TRBV29-1 and TRBJ1-4; TRBD1 aligns across 7 bases. Germline loops: CDR1 SQVTM, CDR2 ANQGSEA. The J segment lost 8 bases and the V segment lost 4 bases, leaving 7 bases of the junction unmatched. The CDR3 extends over 13 amino acids. The CDR3 DNA sequence: TGCAGCGTTGGGGACAGCTTTGCGGAAAAACTGTTTTTT. Translating gives CSVGDSFAEKLFF.

The J gene is TRBJ1-2, the V gene TRBV19, with 8 bases fitting TRBD1. This CDR3 spans 16 amino acids. CDR1 is LNHDA, CDR2 SQIVND, per germline (reference sequence). Germline trimming cut 3 bases from V and 6 bases from J; bases unmatched to any gene: 12. The CDR3 loop is CASSIGGRGRLDGYTF. In DNA, the CDR3 is TGTGCCAGTAGTATCGGGGGCAGGGGGCGTCTGGATGGCTACACCTTC.

Only one count was recorded for this clone. The genes are TRBV14 and TRBJ2-7; D remains ambiguous. In germline, CDR1 is SGHDN, CDR2 FVKESK. Trimming left V 0 bases short and J 0 bases short, with 12 bases between. The CDR3 has 16 residues. Here the CDR3 reads CASSQDHRKSSYEQYF. CDR3 bases: TGTGCCAGCAGCCAAGACCATCGTAAGAGCTCCTACGAGCAGTACTTC. The complete variable domain, with remaining parts taken from reference TRBV14 and TRBJ2-7, reads EAGVTQFPSHSVIEKGQTVTLRCDPISGHDNLYWYRRVMGKEIKFLLHFVKESKQDESGMPNNRFLAERTGGTYSTLKVQPAELEDSGVYFCASSQDHRKSSYEQYFGPGTRLTVT.